The rows below give T cell receptor beta chains drawn from one sample of a study of molecular identifiers for immune sequencing clone quantification. TCRdb ran MiXCR on the PCR reads and lists one entry per CDR3 protein. The sample has roughly 55,000 distinct CDR3 sequences, around 34% seen once. Material: naive CD8+ T cells from blood, with Jurkat cell RNA spiked in. The source is a human donor in good health. Some libraries in this study had Jurkat cell RNA spiked in. Both conserved end residues are part of each CDR3. Each record gives: J gene, clone size, D gene, CDR3 length, V gene, CDR3 DNA, CDR3 protein. A D gene is named only where the DNA matches it firmly. Size values are once, few and many counts, or a class for expanded clones, and some rows have none.

TRBJ2-2 | many | NA | 16 | TRBV23-1 | TGCGCCAGCAGTCAATCTGGCCGGACCCAAACCGGGGAGCTGTTTTTT | CASSQSGRTQTGELFF
TRBJ1-1 | few | NA | 15 | TRBV20-1 | TGCAGTGCTAGAGATAGGGTCATTATGAACACTGAAGCTTTCTTT | CSARDRVIMNTEAFF
TRBJ2-5 | few | NA | 14 | TRBV13 | TGTGCCAGCAGCTTTATCAGGGAACAAGAGACCCAGTACTTC | CASSFIREQETQYF
TRBJ2-5 | NA | NA | 14 | TRBV12-3/TRBV12-4 | TGTGCCAGCAGACTAGGACTACTCCAAGAGACCCAGTACTTC | CASRLGLLQETQYF
TRBJ2-2 | NA | NA | 13 | TRBV9 | TGTGCCAGCAGCCTAGTAAGCACCGGGGAGCTGTTTTTT | CASSLVSTGELFF
TRBJ2-7 | few | NA | 15 | TRBV4-2 | TGTGCCAGCAGCCAAGAGAGTGGGAGTGCTTACGAGCAGTACTTC | CASSQESGSAYEQYF
TRBJ2-7 | NA | NA | 15 | TRBV4-3 | TGCGCCAGCAGCCTAGAAATAGCGGGACAGCACGAGCAGTACTTC | CASSLEIAGQHEQYF
TRBJ1-1 | many | NA | 13 | TRBV20-1 | TGCAGTGCTAGAAGGGGAATGAACACTGAAGCTTTCTTT | CSARRGMNTEAFF
TRBJ2-1 | many | NA | 15 | TRBV5-6 | TGTGCCAGCAGCTCGGCTGAGTTCTCCTACAATGAGCAGTTCTTC | CASSSAEFSYNEQFF
TRBJ1-4 | NA | NA | 13 | TRBV6-1 | TGTGCCAGCAAACGCACGGGCGGTGAAAAACTGTTTTTT | CASKRTGGEKLFF
TRBJ2-7 | many | TRBD1 | 14 | TRBV6-5 | TGTGCCAGCAGTTACTCCGGGACAGACTACGAGCAGTACTTC | CASSYSGTDYEQYF
TRBJ2-3 | few | TRBD2 | 16 | TRBV11-3 | TGTGCCAGCAGCTTACGGGAGGGCCGTATCACAGATACGCAGTATTTT | CASSLREGRITDTQYF
TRBJ2-7 | NA | NA | 13 | TRBV27 | TGTGCCAGCAGGCCCGAGGGCTCCTACGAGCAGTACTTC | CASRPEGSYEQYF
TRBJ2-1 | few | TRBD1 | 16 | TRBV13 | TGTGCCAGCAGCTTACAGCGGCAGGGGGTAAACAATGAGCAGTTCTTC | CASSLQRQGVNNEQFF
TRBJ1-4 | NA | NA | 15 | TRBV7-8 | TGTGCCAGCAGCCTGACCAACAGGGACTATGAAAAACTGATTTTT | CASSLTNRDYEKLIF
TRBJ2-7 | many | NA | 13 | TRBV7-6 | TGTGCCAGCAGAATGGACAGCTCCTACGAGCAGTACTTC | CASRMDSSYEQYF
TRBJ2-3 | few | NA | 14 | TRBV19 | TGTGCCAGTAGTACGGTTCCCACAGCAGATACGCAGTATTTT | CASSTVPTADTQYF
TRBJ1-5 | NA | NA | 16 | TRBV4-3 | TGCGCCAGCAGCCAAGCCTGGGGACAAGCCATTCAGCCCCAGCATTTT | CASSQAWGQAIQPQHF
TRBJ1-1 | many | NA | 15 | TRBV7-8 | TGTGCCAGCAGCTTCAGGGTAGGCCTCCTATCTGAAGCTTTCTTT | CASSFRVGLLSEAFF
TRBJ2-2 | NA | NA | 12 | TRBV3-1 | TGTGCCAGCAAATGGGGCGGCGGGGTGCTGTTTTTT | CASKWGGGVLFF
TRBJ2-2 | NA | NA | 11 | TRBV20-1 | TGCAGTGCTAGTCACACCGGGGAGCTGTTTTTT | CSASHTGELFF
TRBJ2-3 | many | NA | 14 | TRBV15 | TGTGCCACCAGCCCAAGGCGTAGCACAGATACGCAGTATTTT | CATSPRRSTDTQYF
TRBJ2-7 | many | NA | 13 | TRBV28 | TGTGCCAGCAAGGACTACCCGACCCTCGAGCAGTACTTC | CASKDYPTLEQYF
TRBJ2-7 | many | TRBD1 | 11 | TRBV6-5 | TGTGCCAGTTTGCAGGGGGCCGAGCAGTACTTC | CASLQGAEQYF
TRBJ2-1 | NA | NA | 14 | TRBV28 | TGTGCCAGCAGCCACCCTGACTGGTACAATGAGCAGTTCTTC | CASSHPDWYNEQFF
TRBJ2-1 | NA | NA | 16 | TRBV4-3 | TGCGCCAGCAGCCCGAGCTGGGGCAGCTCCTACAATGAGCAGATCTTC | CASSPSWGSSYNEQIF
TRBJ2-7 | NA | TRBD2 | 22 | TRBV7-2 | TGTGCCAGCAGCTTAGTGGTGATCGGGCGCCCGGGGAGACTAGCGGGGCCTTGTGAGCAGTACTTC | CASSLVVIGRPGRLAGPCEQYF